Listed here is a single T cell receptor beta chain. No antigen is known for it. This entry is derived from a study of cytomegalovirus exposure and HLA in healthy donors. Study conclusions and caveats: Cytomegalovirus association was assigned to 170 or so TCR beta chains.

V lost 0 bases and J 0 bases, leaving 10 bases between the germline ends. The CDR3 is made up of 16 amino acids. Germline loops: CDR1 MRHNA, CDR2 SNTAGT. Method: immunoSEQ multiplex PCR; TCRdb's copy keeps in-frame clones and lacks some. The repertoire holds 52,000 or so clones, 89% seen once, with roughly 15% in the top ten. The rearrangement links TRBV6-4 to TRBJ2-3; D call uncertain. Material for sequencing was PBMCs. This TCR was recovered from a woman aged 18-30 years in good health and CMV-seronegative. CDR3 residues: CASSDSNSPSTDTQYF. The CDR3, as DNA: TGTGCCAGCAGTGACTCGAACAGTCCGAGCACAGATACGCAGTATTTT.